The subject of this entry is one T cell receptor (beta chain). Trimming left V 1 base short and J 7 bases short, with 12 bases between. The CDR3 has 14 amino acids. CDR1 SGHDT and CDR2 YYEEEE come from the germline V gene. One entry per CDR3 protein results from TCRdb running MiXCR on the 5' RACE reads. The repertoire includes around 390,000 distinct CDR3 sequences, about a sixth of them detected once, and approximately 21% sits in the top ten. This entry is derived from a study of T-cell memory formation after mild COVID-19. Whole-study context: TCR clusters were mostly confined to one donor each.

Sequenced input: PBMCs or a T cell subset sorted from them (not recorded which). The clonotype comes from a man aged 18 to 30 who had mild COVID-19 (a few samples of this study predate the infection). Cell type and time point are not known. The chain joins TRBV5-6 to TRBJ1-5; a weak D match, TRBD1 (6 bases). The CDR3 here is CASSLSGAGQPQHF. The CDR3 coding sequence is TGTGCCAGCAGCTTGTCAGGGGCTGGACAGCCCCAGCATTTT.